This T cell receptor (beta chain) was found in a study of blood T cell repertoires in COVID-19. Study-wide background: Some COVID-19 samples were acute and others convalescent; all came from the United States, Italy and Spain. T cells, B-cell-depleted T cells, or PBMCs provided the cDNA or gDNA that served as material.

Per the germline V gene, CDR1 is MDHEN and CDR2 is SYDVKM. The CDR3 has 14 amino acids. Trimming shortened V by 6 bases and J by 7 bases, and 13 bases separated the two germline ends. In the original workflow: Reference gene primer amplification yielded estimated nucleated cell counts. Only in-frame clones appear in the TCRdb table, and some are missing; sequencing was by immunoSEQ multiplex PCR. For V, J and clone size, that table is used; D and trimming come from the DNA. The sample lists approximately 100,000 clones, roughly four fifths seen once, with over 9.5% in the top ten. Source material: peripheral blood. The source is a man in his 70s with acute or convalescent COVID-19. The rearrangement links TRBV28 to TRBJ1-6; D might be TRBD1 (5 bases). CDR3 region: CASSQGLGNSPLHF. As DNA, the CDR3 is TGTGCCAGCAGCCAGGGTCTAGGGAATTCACCCCTCCACTTT.